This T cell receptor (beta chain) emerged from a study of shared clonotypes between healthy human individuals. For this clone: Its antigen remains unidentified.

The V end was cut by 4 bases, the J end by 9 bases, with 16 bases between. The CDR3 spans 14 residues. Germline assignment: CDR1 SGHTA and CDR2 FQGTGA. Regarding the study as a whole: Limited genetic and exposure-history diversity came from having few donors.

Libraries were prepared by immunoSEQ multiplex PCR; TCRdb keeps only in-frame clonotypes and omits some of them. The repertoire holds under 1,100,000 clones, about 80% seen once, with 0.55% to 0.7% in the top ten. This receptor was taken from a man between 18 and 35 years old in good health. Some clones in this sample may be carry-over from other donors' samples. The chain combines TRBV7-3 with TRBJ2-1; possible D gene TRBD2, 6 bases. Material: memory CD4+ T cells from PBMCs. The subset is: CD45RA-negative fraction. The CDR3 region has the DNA TGTGCCAGCAGCTCCCCCGGGGGAGGAGGTGAGCAGTTCTTC. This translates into CASSSPGGGGEQFF.